The rows below give T cell receptor beta chains drawn from one sample of a study of T-cell reconstitution after alpha-beta-depleted transplantation in children. TCRdb recomputed calls from the PCR reads with MiXCR, one row per CDR3 protein. The table records a few hundred thousand distinct CDR3 sequences, over 20% of them present only once. This specimen consisted of PBMCs, obtained before TCRalphabeta/CD19-depleted stem cell transplant. These receptors came from a boy under three years old with Wiskott-Aldrich syndrome, due to receive a stem cell transplant. CDR3s include the opening cysteine and the closing phenylalanine or tryptophan. The order of the fields is V gene, clone size, J gene, D gene, CDR3 protein, CDR3 DNA. D genes are given only for firm matches. Expanded clones are given a class, and other clones once, few, many or no size at all.

TRBV5-1	NA	TRBJ1-1	TRBD1	CASSLEGQGRTEAFF	TGCGCCAGCAGCTTGGAAGGACAGGGACGGACTGAAGCTTTCTTT
TRBV20-1	few	TRBJ1-1	NA	CSARDLVGRAMNTEAFF	TGCAGTGCTAGAGATCTTGTGGGGCGGGCAATGAACACTGAAGCTTTCTTT
TRBV4-1	NA	TRBJ2-5	TRBD2	CASSQASGRAQETQYF	TGCGCCAGCAGCCAAGCGAGCGGGAGGGCCCAAGAGACCCAGTACTTC
TRBV2	few	TRBJ2-1	TRBD2	CASGGVAVSGSLNEQFF	TGTGCCAGCGGGGGTGTAGCCGTTAGCGGGAGTCTTAATGAGCAGTTCTTC
TRBV5-1	NA	TRBJ1-4	TRBD1	CASGSGGDATNEKLFF	TGCGCCAGCGGCTCAGGGGGAGATGCAACTAATGAAAAACTGTTTTTT
TRBV20-1	NA	TRBJ2-1	NA	CSARRGRESYNEQFF	TGCAGTGCTAGAAGGGGGCGGGAATCCTACAATGAGCAGTTCTTC
TRBV3-1	few	TRBJ1-5	NA	CASSQSNVNQPQHF	TGTGCCAGCAGCCAGAGCAACGTAAATCAGCCCCAGCATTTT
TRBV5-1	NA	TRBJ2-1	NA	CASSLGASGVWNEQFF	TGCGCCAGCAGCTTGGGAGCTTCGGGAGTGTGGAATGAGCAGTTCTTC
TRBV20-1	NA	TRBJ2-7	NA	CSARDQTVSYEQYF	TGCAGTGCTAGAGATCAGACAGTTTCCTACGAGCAGTACTTC
TRBV5-1	NA	TRBJ2-7	NA	CASSLTGKNLYEQYF	TGCGCCAGCAGCTTGACGGGGAAGAACCTTTACGAGCAGTACTTC
TRBV3-1	few	TRBJ2-1	NA	CASSQSWTMYNEQFF	TGTGCCAGCAGCCAAAGCTGGACTATGTACAATGAGCAGTTCTTC
TRBV5-1	NA	TRBJ2-1	TRBD1	CASSPSPGTAQFF	TGCGCCAGCAGCCCTAGTCCGGGGACAGCACAGTTCTTC
TRBV5-1	few	TRBJ1-1	NA	CASSLGDGYTEAFF	TGCGCCAGCAGCTTGGGGGACGGATACACTGAAGCTTTCTTT
TRBV4-1	many	TRBJ2-1	NA	CASSYNHLVRRNEQFF	TGCGCCAGCAGTTACAACCATCTCGTGAGGCGCAATGAGCAGTTCTTC
TRBV18	NA	TRBJ1-6	NA	CASSPSITGYNSPLHF	TGTGCCAGCTCACCTAGTATTACGGGTTATAATTCACCCCTCCACTTT
TRBV6-2/TRBV6-3	NA	TRBJ2-1	NA	CASSYSGNHRLYNEQFF	TGTGCCAGCAGTTACTCGGGTAACCATCGGCTCTACAATGAGCAGTTCTTC
TRBV5-6	once	TRBJ2-7	NA	CASSPTGRLYEQYF	TGTGCCAGCAGCCCGACGGGACGGCTGTACGAGCAGTACTTC
TRBV5-1	once	TRBJ2-1	NA	CASSSGNLNRNEQFF	TGCGCCAGCAGCTCCGGAAATCTTAATCGCAATGAGCAGTTCTTC
TRBV7-2	NA	TRBJ2-7	NA	CASSLTSKSYEQYF	TGTGCCAGCAGCTTAACTAGCAAGTCCTACGAGCAGTACTTC
TRBV10-3	few	TRBJ2-2	NA	CAISELPTGELFF	TGTGCCATCAGTGAGTTGCCTACCGGGGAGCTGTTTTTT
TRBV5-1	NA	TRBJ2-6	NA	CASSFGRGSPGANVLTF	TGCGCCAGCAGCTTTGGCAGGGGATCCCCTGGGGCCAACGTCCTGACTTTC
TRBV7-8	NA	TRBJ2-1	TRBD2	CASSLFPSGTYNEQFF	TGTGCCAGCAGCTTATTTCCTAGCGGGACGTACAATGAGCAGTTCTTC
TRBV5-1	few	TRBJ2-1	NA	CASSLEWGEQFF	TGCGCCAGCAGCTTGGAGTGGGGCGAGCAGTTCTTC
TRBV7-2	NA	TRBJ2-1	NA	CASSANLAMFSYNEQFF	TGTGCCAGCAGCGCAAACCTAGCGATGTTCTCCTACAATGAGCAGTTCTTC
TRBV20-1	few	TRBJ2-5	TRBD1	CSATPGTGKETQYF	TGCAGTGCGACCCCCGGGACAGGGAAGGAGACCCAGTACTTC
TRBV5-1	NA	TRBJ2-4	NA	CASSLGVGIAKNIQYF	TGCGCCAGCAGCCTTGGGGTCGGGATAGCCAAAAACATTCAGTACTTC
TRBV29-1	NA	TRBJ2-1	NA	CSVGRPPNEQFF	TGCAGCGTTGGGCGGCCGCCCAATGAGCAGTTCTTC
TRBV20-1	NA	TRBJ1-2	TRBD1	CSATGTVVPYGYTF	TGCAGTGCTACCGGGACAGTGGTACCCTATGGCTACACCTTC
TRBV12-3/TRBV12-4	NA	TRBJ2-1	NA	CASRLFGWADEQFF	TGTGCCAGCAGATTATTTGGGTGGGCAGATGAGCAGTTCTTC
TRBV25-1	few	TRBJ2-7	NA	CASSVPGIYEQYF	TGTGCCAGCAGTGTCCCGGGAATCTACGAGCAGTACTTC
TRBV5-1	NA	TRBJ2-3	NA	CASSTGYTDTQYF	TGCGCCAGCAGCACAGGCTACACAGATACGCAGTATTTT
TRBV7-2	NA	TRBJ2-7	NA	CASSLEGGWEQYF	TGTGCCAGCAGCTTAGAGGGCGGGTGGGAGCAGTACTTC
TRBV12-3/TRBV12-4	few	TRBJ1-1	NA	CASSFRVNAEAFF	TGTGCCAGCAGTTTCAGGGTTAATGCTGAAGCTTTCTTT
TRBV5-1	NA	TRBJ2-3	NA	CASSTKGADTQYF	TGCGCCAGCAGCACGAAGGGAGCAGATACGCAGTATTTT
TRBV4-2	NA	TRBJ2-5	NA	CASSQVQTGTQYF	TGTGCCAGCAGCCAAGTTCAAACAGGGACCCAGTACTTC
TRBV5-1	NA	TRBJ2-3	TRBD2	CASSLPSGTTDTQYF	TGCGCCAGCAGCTTGCCTAGCGGGACCACAGATACGCAGTATTTT
TRBV24-1	NA	TRBJ2-1	TRBD2	CATSERGADYNEQFF	TGTGCCACCAGTGAGCGGGGGGCAGACTACAATGAGCAGTTCTTC
TRBV5-1	few	TRBJ2-4	TRBD2	CASSLAGEVGNIQYF	TGCGCCAGCAGCCTAGCGGGAGAGGTTGGAAACATTCAGTACTTC
TRBV5-1	NA	TRBJ1-3	NA	CASSSVGTGNTIYF	TGCGCCAGCAGCTCGGTAGGGACTGGAAACACCATATATTTT
TRBV25-1	NA	TRBJ2-1	NA	CASREPGGFYNEQFF	TGTGCCAGCAGGGAGCCAGGGGGGTTTTACAATGAGCAGTTCTTC
TRBV5-1	once	TRBJ2-1	NA	CASSLSRVYNEQFF	TGCGCCAGCAGCTTGAGCCGAGTGTACAATGAGCAGTTCTTC
TRBV24-1	few	TRBJ2-1	NA	CATSDLGNRYEQFF	TGTGCCACCAGTGATCTTGGGAATAGGTATGAGCAGTTCTTC
TRBV5-1	few	TRBJ2-1	TRBD2	CASSLLREAGGSNNEQFF	TGCGCCAGCAGCTTGCTCCGTGAGGCGGGAGGCTCAAACAATGAGCAGTTCTTC
TRBV12-3/TRBV12-4	once	TRBJ2-2	NA	CASSGQAFSGELFF	TGTGCCAGCAGCGGGCAGGCTTTTTCCGGGGAGCTGTTTTTT
TRBV29-1	NA	TRBJ2-5	TRBD2	CSVATSGRSGETQYF	TGCAGCGTAGCAACTAGCGGGAGGAGTGGAGAGACCCAGTACTTC
TRBV15	NA	TRBJ1-5	NA	CATSREPGGNQPQHF	TGTGCCACCAGCAGAGAACCGGGAGGCAATCAGCCCCAGCATTTT
TRBV7-2	NA	TRBJ2-3	TRBD2	CASSLLAGGPTDTQYF	TGTGCCAGCAGCTTATTGGCGGGAGGGCCTACAGATACGCAGTATTTT
TRBV3-1	few	TRBJ2-1	TRBD2	CASSQSSGIYNEQFF	TGTGCCAGCAGCCAAAGTAGCGGGATCTACAATGAGCAGTTCTTC
TRBV10-3	NA	TRBJ1-3	NA	CAIRKGWGSAGNTIYF	TGTGCCATCCGAAAAGGGTGGGGTTCTGCTGGAAACACCATATATTTT
TRBV27	few	TRBJ2-1	NA	CASSLSQRSSYNEQFF	TGTGCCAGCAGTTTAAGCCAGCGTAGCTCCTACAATGAGCAGTTCTTC
TRBV27	few	TRBJ2-1	NA	CASSRTATDLGEQFF	TGTGCCAGCAGCCGGACAGCTACTGACCTGGGTGAGCAGTTCTTC
TRBV2	once	TRBJ1-4	NA	CASNSDDEKLFF	TGTGCCAGCAACTCCGACGACGAAAAACTGTTTTTT
TRBV14	NA	TRBJ2-1	NA	CASSQDLLVSYNEQFF	TGTGCCAGCAGCCAAGATCTCCTAGTTTCCTACAATGAGCAGTTCTTC
TRBV12-3/TRBV12-4	NA	TRBJ1-2	TRBD1	CASSLLNRGGYTF	TGTGCCAGCAGTTTACTAAACAGGGGAGGCTACACCTTC
TRBV4-1	NA	TRBJ2-5	TRBD1	CASSYRTGGEETQYF	TGCGCCAGCAGCTATCGGACAGGGGGGGAAGAGACCCAGTACTTC
TRBV24-1	NA	TRBJ2-2	TRBD1	CATSDRQGANTGELFF	TGTGCCACCAGTGATCGACAGGGGGCAAACACCGGGGAGCTGTTTTTT
TRBV28	few	TRBJ2-5	NA	CASSQAVAALKETQYF	TGTGCCAGCAGTCAAGCCGTGGCGGCCCTCAAAGAGACCCAGTACTTC